Listed below are T cell receptor beta chains from one sample, sequenced in a study of graft-versus-host responses after intestinal transplantation. Assay: immunoSEQ multiplex PCR; the TCRdb copy retains only in-frame clones and omits some. The sample shows fewer than 5,500 clones, approximately 72% of them seen only once. The specimen comprised PBMCs, sampled around 76 weeks after intestinal transplant. Receptors originate from a human patient who received an intestinal transplant, so some T cells may come from the graft donor. CDR3s include the opening cysteine and the closing phenylalanine or tryptophan. The D gene is left open where the match is weak. Clone size is given for some rows only: seen once, a few or many times, or a class if the clone is expanded.

>NA|TRBV11-2|NA|TRBJ2-7
TGTGCCAGCAGCCCGAGCCCCAAGCGATCCGCCCCCTACGAGCAGTACTTC
CASSPSPKRSAPYEQYF
>NA|TRBV11-1|NA|TRBJ2-7
TGTGCCAGCAGCTTAGATCCCGTCGAGCAGTACTTC
CASSLDPVEQYF
>NA|TRBV5-5|hyperexpanded|TRBJ2-7
TGTGCCAGCAGCTTGCGGGGACTGGACTACGAGCAGTACTTC
CASSLRGLDYEQYF
>NA|TRBV5-6|NA|TRBJ2-7
TGTGCCAGCAGCGGAGGAAAGAACAGGGAAGCCGGAGAGCAGTACTTC
CASSGGKNREAGEQYF
>TRBD1|TRBV5-1|few|TRBJ2-7
TGCGCCAGCAGCTCCCCCGCTGGTGGACAGGGTGGCTTCTACGAGCAGTACTTC
CASSSPAGGQGGFYEQYF
>NA|TRBV6-6|few|TRBJ2-2
TGTGCCAGCAGTAGACAGGACACCGGGGAGCTGTTTTTT
CASSRQDTGELFF
>TRBD1|TRBV6-9|few|TRBJ2-7
TGTGCCAGCAGTGCCGGATTGGGGACAGGCTCCTACGAGCAGTACTTC
CASSAGLGTGSYEQYF
>NA|TRBV29-1|NA|TRBJ1-1
TGCAGCGTTGGAGCCGGGCGGGGGATGAACACTGAAGCTTTCTTT
CSVGAGRGMNTEAFF
>TRBD1|TRBV6-1|few|TRBJ1-2
TGTGCCAGCAGTGAAGCTCCAGGGGGAGTCTATGGCTACACCTTC
CASSEAPGGVYGYTF
>NA|TRBV6-6|NA|TRBJ2-7
TGTGCCAGCGGCCGGGTCTACGAGCAGTACTTC
CASGRVYEQYF